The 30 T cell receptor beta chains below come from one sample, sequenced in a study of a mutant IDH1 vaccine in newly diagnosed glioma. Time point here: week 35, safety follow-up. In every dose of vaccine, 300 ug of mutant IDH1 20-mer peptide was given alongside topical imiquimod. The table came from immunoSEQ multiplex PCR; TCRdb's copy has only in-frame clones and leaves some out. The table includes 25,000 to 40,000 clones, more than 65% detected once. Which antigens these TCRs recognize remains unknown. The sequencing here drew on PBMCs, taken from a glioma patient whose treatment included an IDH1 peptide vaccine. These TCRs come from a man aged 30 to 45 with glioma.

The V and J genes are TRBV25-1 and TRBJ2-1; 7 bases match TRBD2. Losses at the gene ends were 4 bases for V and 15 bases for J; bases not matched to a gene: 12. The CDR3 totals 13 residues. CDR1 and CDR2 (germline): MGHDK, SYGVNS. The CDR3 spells CASSASGGYIWFF. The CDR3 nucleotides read TGTGCCAGCAGTGCCTCGGGAGGTTATATATGGTTCTTC.

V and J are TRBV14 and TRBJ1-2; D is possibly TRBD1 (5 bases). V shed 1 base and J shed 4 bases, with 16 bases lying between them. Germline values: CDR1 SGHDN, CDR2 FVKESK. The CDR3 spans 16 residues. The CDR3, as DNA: TGTGCCAGCAGCCAAGTAGGAGAAGGGGTGAGCTATGGCTACACCTTC. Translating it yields CASSQVGEGVSYGYTF. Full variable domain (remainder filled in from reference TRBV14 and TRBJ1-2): EAGVTQFPSHSVIEKGQTVTLRCDPISGHDNLYWYRRVMGKEIKFLLHFVKESKQDESGMPNNRFLAERTGGTYSTLKVQPAELEDSGVYFCASSQVGEGVSYGYTFGSGTRLTVV.

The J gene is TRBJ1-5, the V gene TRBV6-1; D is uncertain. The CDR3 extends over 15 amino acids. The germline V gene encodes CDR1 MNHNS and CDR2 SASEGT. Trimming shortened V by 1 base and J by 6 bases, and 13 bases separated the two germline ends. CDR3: CASSEGPLRVQPQHF. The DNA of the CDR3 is TGTGCCAGCAGTGAAGGACCCCTAAGGGTTCAGCCCCAGCATTTT.

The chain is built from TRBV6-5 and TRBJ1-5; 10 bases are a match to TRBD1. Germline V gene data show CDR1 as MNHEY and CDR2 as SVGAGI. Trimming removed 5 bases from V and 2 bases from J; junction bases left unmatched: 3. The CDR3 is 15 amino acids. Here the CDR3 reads CASSSDRGRNQPQHF. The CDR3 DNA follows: TGTGCCAGCAGTAGTGACAGGGGGCGCAATCAGCCCCAGCATTTT.

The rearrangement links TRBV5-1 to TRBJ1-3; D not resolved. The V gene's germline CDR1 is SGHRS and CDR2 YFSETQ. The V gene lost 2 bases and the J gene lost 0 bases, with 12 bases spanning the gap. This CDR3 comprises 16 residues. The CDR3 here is CASSFGHGSSGNTIYF. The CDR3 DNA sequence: TGCGCCAGCAGCTTCGGTCATGGCAGCTCTGGAAACACCATATATTTT.

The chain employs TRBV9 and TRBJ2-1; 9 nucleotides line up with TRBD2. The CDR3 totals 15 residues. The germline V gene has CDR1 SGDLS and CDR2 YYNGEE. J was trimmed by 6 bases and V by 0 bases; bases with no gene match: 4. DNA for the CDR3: TGTGCCAGCAGCGTAGGGGCGGGAGGGCGCAATGAGCAGTTCTTC. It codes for CASSVGAGGRNEQFF.

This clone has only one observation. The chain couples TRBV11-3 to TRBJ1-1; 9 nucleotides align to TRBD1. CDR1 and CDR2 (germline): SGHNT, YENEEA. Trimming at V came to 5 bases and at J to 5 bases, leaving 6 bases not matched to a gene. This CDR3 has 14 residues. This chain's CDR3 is CASSPTGGGTEAFF. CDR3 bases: TGTGCCAGCAGCCCGACAGGGGGTGGAACTGAAGCTTTCTTT.

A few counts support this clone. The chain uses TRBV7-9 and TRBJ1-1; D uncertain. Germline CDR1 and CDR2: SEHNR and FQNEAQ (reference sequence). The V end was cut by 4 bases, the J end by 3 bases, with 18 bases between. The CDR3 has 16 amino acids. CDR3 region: CASSSSGTALDTEAFF. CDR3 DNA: TGTGCCAGCAGCTCATCCGGCACAGCCCTGGACACTGAAGCTTTCTTT.

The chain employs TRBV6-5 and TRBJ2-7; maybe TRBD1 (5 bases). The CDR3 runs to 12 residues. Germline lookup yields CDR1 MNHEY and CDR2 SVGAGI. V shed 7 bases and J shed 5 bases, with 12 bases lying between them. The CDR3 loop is CASKAWGHEQYF. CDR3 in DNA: TGTGCCAGCAAAGCGTGGGGCCACGAGCAGTACTTC.

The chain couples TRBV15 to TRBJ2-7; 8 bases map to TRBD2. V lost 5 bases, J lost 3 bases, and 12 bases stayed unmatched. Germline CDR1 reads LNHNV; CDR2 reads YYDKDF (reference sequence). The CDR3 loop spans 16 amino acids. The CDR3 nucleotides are TGTGCCACCAGCCCTGAGGGCACTAGCGGAGACTACGAGCAGTACTTC. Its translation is CATSPEGTSGDYEQYF. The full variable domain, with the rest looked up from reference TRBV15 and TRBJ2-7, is DAMVIQNPRYQVTQFGKPVTLSCSQTLNHNVMYWYQQKSSQAPKLLFHYYDKDFNNEADTPDNFQSRRPNTSFCFLDIRSPGLGDTAMYLCATSPEGTSGDYEQYFGPGTRLTVT.

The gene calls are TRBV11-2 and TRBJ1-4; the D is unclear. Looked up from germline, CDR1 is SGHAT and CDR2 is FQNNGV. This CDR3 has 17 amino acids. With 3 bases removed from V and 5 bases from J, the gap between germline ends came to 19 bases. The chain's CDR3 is CASSFAYSIVLNEKLFF. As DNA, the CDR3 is TGTGCCAGCAGCTTTGCTTACAGCATTGTCCTCAATGAAAAACTGTTTTTT.

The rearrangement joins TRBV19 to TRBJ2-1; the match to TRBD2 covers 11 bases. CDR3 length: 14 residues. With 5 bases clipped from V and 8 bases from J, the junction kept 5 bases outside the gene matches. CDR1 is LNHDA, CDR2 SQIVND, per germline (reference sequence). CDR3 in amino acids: CASSGLAGGHEQFF. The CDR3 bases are TGTGCCAGTAGTGGGCTAGCGGGAGGACATGAGCAGTTCTTC. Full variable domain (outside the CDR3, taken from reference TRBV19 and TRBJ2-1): DGGITQSPKYLFRKEGQNVTLSCEQNLNHDAMYWYRQDPGQGLRLIYYSQIVNDFQKGDIAEGYSVSREKKESFPLTVTSAQKNPTAFYLCASSGLAGGHEQFFGPGTRLTVL.

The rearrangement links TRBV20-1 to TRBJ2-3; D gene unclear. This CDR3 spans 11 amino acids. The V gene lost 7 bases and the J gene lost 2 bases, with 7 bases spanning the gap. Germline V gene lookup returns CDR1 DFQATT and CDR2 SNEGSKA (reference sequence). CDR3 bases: TGCAGTGGCTCCCACACAGATACGCAGTATTTT. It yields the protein CSGSHTDTQYF.

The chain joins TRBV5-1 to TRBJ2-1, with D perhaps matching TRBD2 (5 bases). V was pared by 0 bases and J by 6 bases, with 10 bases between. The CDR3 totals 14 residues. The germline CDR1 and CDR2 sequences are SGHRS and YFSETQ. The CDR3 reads CASSLGASGNEQFF. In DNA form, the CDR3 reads TGCGCCAGCAGCTTGGGAGCAAGCGGCAATGAGCAGTTCTTC.

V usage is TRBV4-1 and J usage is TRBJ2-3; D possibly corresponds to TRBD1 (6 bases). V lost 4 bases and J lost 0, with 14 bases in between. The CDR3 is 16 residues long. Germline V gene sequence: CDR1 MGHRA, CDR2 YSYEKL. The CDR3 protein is CASSPRGRDSTDTQYF. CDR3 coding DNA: TGCGCCAGCAGCCCCAGGGGCAGGGACAGCACAGATACGCAGTATTTT.

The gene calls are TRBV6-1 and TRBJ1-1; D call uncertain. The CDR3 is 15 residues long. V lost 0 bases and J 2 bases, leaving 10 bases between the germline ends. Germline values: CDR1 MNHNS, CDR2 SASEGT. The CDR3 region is CASSEAVSSNTEAFF. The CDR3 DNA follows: TGTGCCAGCAGTGAAGCGGTCAGCTCCAACACTGAAGCTTTCTTT.

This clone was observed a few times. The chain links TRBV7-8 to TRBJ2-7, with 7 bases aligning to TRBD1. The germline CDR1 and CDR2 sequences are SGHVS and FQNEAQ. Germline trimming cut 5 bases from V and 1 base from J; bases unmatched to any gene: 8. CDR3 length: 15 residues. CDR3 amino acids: CASSDDRVPSYEQYF. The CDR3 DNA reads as TGTGCCAGCAGCGATGACAGGGTCCCTTCCTACGAGCAGTACTTC.

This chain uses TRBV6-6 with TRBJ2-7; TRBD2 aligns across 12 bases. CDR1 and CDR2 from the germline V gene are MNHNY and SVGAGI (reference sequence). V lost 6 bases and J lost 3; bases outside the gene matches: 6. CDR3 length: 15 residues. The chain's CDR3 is CASRRTSGNLYEQYF. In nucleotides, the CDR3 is TGTGCCAGCAGGCGGACTAGCGGGAACCTCTACGAGCAGTACTTC.

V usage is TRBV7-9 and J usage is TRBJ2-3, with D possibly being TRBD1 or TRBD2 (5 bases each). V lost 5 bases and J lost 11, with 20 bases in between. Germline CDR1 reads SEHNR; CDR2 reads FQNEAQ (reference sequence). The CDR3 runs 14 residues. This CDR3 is CASSPRDLYFLQYF. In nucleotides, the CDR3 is TGTGCCAGCAGCCCTCGGGACCTGTACTTTTTGCAGTATTTT.

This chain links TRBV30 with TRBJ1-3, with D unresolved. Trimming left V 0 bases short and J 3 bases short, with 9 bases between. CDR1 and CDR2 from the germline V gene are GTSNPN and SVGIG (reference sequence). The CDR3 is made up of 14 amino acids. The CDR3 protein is CAWSVSNRGNTIYF. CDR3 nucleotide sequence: TGTGCCTGGAGTGTTTCTAATCGTGGAAACACCATATATTTT.

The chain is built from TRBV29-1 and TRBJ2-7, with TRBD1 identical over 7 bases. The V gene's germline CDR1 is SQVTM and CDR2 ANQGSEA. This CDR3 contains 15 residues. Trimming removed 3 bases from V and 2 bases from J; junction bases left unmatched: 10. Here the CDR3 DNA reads TGCAGCGTTGACTCGGGACAGCCGACAACCTACGAGCAGTACTTC. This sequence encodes CSVDSGQPTTYEQYF.

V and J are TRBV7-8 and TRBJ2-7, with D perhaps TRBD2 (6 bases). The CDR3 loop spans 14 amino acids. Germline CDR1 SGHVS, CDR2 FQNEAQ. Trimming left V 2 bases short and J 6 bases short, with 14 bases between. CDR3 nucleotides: TGTGCCAGCAGCTTAATGGGAGGTCGCGGCGAGCAGTACTTC. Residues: CASSLMGGRGEQYF.

CDR3 protein: CASSLGQGVYNEQFF. The CDR3 bases are TGTGCCAGCAGCCTCGGACAGGGGGTCTACAATGAGCAGTTCTTC. V usage is TRBV11-1 and J usage is TRBJ2-1; 10 bases fit TRBD1. CDR1 SGHAT and CDR2 FQDESV come from the germline V gene (reference sequence). The CDR3 totals 15 residues. J was trimmed by 3 bases and V by 5 bases; bases with no gene match: 4.

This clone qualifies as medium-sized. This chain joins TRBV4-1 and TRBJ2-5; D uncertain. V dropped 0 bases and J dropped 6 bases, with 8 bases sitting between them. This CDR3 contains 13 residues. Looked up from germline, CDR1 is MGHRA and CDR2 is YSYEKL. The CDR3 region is CASSQEITKTQYF. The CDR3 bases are TGCGCCAGCAGCCAAGAGATAACGAAGACCCAGTACTTC.

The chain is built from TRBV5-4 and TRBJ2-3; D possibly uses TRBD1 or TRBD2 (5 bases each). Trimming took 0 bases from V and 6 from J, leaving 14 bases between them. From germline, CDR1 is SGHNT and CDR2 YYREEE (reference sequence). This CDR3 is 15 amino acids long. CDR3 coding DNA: TGTGCCAGCAGCTTGGCGACCGGGGCTGGGGATACGCAGTATTTT. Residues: CASSLATGAGDTQYF.

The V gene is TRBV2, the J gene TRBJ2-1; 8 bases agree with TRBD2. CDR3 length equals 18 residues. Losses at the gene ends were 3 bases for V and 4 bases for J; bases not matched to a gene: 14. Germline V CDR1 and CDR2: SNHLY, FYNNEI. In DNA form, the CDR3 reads TGTGCCAGCAGTGAGCCCCTTTATGTAGCGGGAAATTACAATGAGCAGTTCTTC. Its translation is CASSEPLYVAGNYNEQFF.

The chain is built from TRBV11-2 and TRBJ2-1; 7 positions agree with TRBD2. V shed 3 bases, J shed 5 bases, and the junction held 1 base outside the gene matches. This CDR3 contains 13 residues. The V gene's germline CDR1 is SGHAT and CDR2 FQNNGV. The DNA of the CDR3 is TGTGCCAGCAGCTTGGGGACTAACAATGAGCAGTTCTTC. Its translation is CASSLGTNNEQFF.

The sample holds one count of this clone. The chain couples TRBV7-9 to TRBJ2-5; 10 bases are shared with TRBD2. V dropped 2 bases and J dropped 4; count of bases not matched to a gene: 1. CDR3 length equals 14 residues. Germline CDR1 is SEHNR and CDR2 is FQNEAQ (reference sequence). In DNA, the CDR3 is TGTGCCAGCAGCTTAATAGCGGGAGGAGAGACCCAGTACTTC. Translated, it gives CASSLIAGGETQYF.

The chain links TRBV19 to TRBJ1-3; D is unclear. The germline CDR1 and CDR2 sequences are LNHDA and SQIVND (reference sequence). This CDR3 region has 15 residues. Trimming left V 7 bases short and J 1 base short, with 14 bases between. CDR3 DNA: TGTGCCAGTAACCAAGCGGGCGAGTCTGGAAACACCATATATTTT. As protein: CASNQAGESGNTIYF.

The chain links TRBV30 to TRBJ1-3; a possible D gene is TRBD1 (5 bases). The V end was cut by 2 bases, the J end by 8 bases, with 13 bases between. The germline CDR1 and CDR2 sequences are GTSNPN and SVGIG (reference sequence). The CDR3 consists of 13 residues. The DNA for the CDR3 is TGTGCCTGGAGTCGACTCACGGGGGACACCATATATTTT. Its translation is CAWSRLTGDTIYF. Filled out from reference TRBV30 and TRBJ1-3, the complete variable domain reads SQTIHQWPATLVQPVGSPLSLECTVEGTSNPNLYWYRQAAGRGLQLLFYSVGIGQISSEVPQNLSASRPQDRQFILSSKKLLLSDSGFYLCAWSRLTGDTIYFGEGSWLTVV.